This TCR beta chain comes out of a study of blood T cell repertoires in COVID-19. Study-level background: PBMCs, B-cell-depleted T cells, or T cells provided the cDNA or gDNA that made up the material.

There are 13 residues in the CDR3. Trimming pared 6 bases from V and 9 bases from J, leaving 12 bases between. Germline assignment: CDR1 LNHDA and CDR2 SQIVND (reference sequence). How the authors handled the data: For nucleated cells, counts were estimated from reference gene primer amplification. The data were produced by immunoSEQ multiplex PCR, yet TCRdb's version contains in-frame clones alone and is incomplete. The D gene and trimming were derived from the DNA, and the V and J assignments and clone size from that table. The sample lists 150,000 or so clones, about nine tenths seen once, with about 4.1% in the top ten.

The clonotype originates from a woman aged 40 to 49 who had been exposed to COVID-19. The sequenced material came from PBMCs or T cells enriched from blood (not recorded which). The chain recombines TRBV19 with TRBJ1-6; D is ambiguous. CDR3 in DNA: TGTGCCAGTAGGGAAACGGGGAGTTCACCCCTCCACTTT. It codes for CASRETGSSPLHF.